A selection of T cell receptor beta chains follows, all from one sample in a study of response to subunit inactivated influenza vaccine. TCRdb reprocessed the RT-PCR reads via MiXCR and lists one record per CDR3 protein. The sample carries a few hundred thousand distinct CDR3 sequences, approximately 10% recorded once. These data were also filed under a second study, of T cells expressing NK-cell markers.

Sequenced here: PBMCs from blood, sampled on the day of vaccination. The receptors originated from a man aged 45-65 years who received an inactivated influenza vaccine. Each CDR3 is given with its conserved first and last residue. The D gene is left open where the match is weak. Size is omitted from some rows. Given values are once, few, many or a class for expanded clones.

TRBV5-4	TRBJ2-5	few	NA	TGTGCCAGCAGCTCCAGCATGACAGGGCGGGAGGAGACCCAGTACTTC	CASSSSMTGREETQYF
TRBV9	TRBJ2-5	few	TRBD1	TGTGCCAGCAGCTCAGGGGGCCAAAGAGAGACCCAGTACTTC	CASSSGGQRETQYF
TRBV21-1	TRBJ2-7	few	NA	TGTGCCAGCAGTTCGTTCGAGGGTTCTAGGGAGCAGTACTTC	CASSSFEGSREQYF
TRBV6-5	TRBJ2-3	NA	NA	TGTGCCAGCAGTTACAGTTTAGGTACGGGCACAGATACGCAGTATTTT	CASSYSLGTGTDTQYF
TRBV28	TRBJ1-5	few	TRBD1	TGTGCCAGCATTAGTCCTGCCGGGACAGCTAGCAATCAGCCCCAGCATTTT	CASISPAGTASNQPQHF
TRBV21-1	TRBJ2-7	NA	NA	TGTGCCAGCAGCAAATTGATCAAGCGAGCCTACGAGCAGTACTTC	CASSKLIKRAYEQYF
TRBV7-2	TRBJ2-3	NA	NA	TGTGCCAGCAGAGCTAACCCGGGGTTCACAGATACGCAGTATTTT	CASRANPGFTDTQYF
TRBV5-6	TRBJ2-3	few	NA	TGTGCCAGCGTCGGCAGGTCCACAGATACGCAGTATTTT	CASVGRSTDTQYF
TRBV20-1	TRBJ2-1	few	TRBD2	TGCAGTGCTAGTGGACTAGCGGGAATGCCCTACAATGAGCAGTTCTTC	CSASGLAGMPYNEQFF
TRBV12-3/TRBV12-4	TRBJ1-5	many	TRBD1	TGTGCCAGCAGTCGGACAGGGGGCAGCCAGCCCCAGCATTTT	CASSRTGGSQPQHF
TRBV20-1	TRBJ2-5	few	TRBD2	TGCAGTGCTAGAGATCTGAGCGGGGGGTTCCAAGAGACCCAGTACTTC	CSARDLSGGFQETQYF
TRBV29-1	TRBJ2-1	few	TRBD2	TGCAGCGTTGATGGGACTAGCGGGACCTATAGCTCCTACAATGAGCAGTTCTTC	CSVDGTSGTYSSYNEQFF
TRBV10-3	TRBJ1-2	NA	NA	TGTGCCATCAGTGAGGGGGTTGACTATGGCTACACCTTC	CAISEGVDYGYTF
TRBV2	TRBJ2-1	few	TRBD2	TGTGCCAGCAGTGAAGGGGGACTAGCGCCGTTCTTC	CASSEGGLAPFF
TRBV2	TRBJ2-7	NA	NA	TGTGCCAGCACAAGGGTGGGGGACGAGCAGTACTTC	CASTRVGDEQYF
TRBV18	TRBJ1-1	NA	TRBD1	TGTGCCCGCCGGGGACAGCAGAACACTGAAGCTTTCTTT	CARRGQQNTEAFF
TRBV6-2/TRBV6-3	TRBJ2-5	NA	NA	TGTGCCAGCACCGCCGGTCGGACCCAGTACTTC	CASTAGRTQYF
TRBV3-1	TRBJ2-2	NA	NA	TGTGCCAGCAGCCGAACGGACAGCGGGGAGCTGTTTTTT	CASSRTDSGELFF
TRBV28	TRBJ2-7	NA	TRBD2	TGTGCCAGCACGTGGCTAGCGGGATACGAGCAGTACTTC	CASTWLAGYEQYF
TRBV5-1	TRBJ2-3	many	TRBD2	TGCGCCAGCAGCTTGGGACTAGCGGGAGGATCAACTAGCACAGATACGCAGTATTTT	CASSLGLAGGSTSTDTQYF
TRBV7-9	TRBJ2-1	NA	TRBD2	TGTGCCAGCAGTCCGGGACTACTCAATGAGCAGTTCTTC	CASSPGLLNEQFF
TRBV9	TRBJ2-2	NA	NA	TGTGCCAGCAGCGTAGGAGGGGTGAACACCGGGGAGCTGTTTTTT	CASSVGGVNTGELFF
TRBV7-9	TRBJ2-1	NA	NA	TGTGCCAGCAGCTTAAAAGAAACCCGGGCGGGGAATGAGCAGTTCTTC	CASSLKETRAGNEQFF
TRBV29-1	TRBJ2-5	NA	NA	TGCAGCGTTTCAAACGTCGGCAGTGGGTCCGGGACCCAGTACTTC	CSVSNVGSGSGTQYF
TRBV5-5	TRBJ1-1	few	NA	TGTGCCAGCCGCGCTCCCGGGACACAGAACACTGAAGCTTTCTTT	CASRAPGTQNTEAFF